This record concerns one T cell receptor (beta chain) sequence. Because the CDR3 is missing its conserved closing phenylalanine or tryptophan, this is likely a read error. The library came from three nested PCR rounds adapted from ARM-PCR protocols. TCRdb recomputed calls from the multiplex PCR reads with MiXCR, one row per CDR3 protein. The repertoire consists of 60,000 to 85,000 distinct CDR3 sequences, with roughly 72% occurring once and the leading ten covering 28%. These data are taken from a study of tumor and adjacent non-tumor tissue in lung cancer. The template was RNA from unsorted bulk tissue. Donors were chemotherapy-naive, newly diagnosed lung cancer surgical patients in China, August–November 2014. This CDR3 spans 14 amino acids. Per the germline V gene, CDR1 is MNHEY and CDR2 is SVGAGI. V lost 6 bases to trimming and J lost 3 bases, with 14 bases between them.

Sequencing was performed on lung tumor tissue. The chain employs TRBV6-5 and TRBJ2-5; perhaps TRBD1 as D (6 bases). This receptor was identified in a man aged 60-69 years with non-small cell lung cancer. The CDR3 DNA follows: TGTGCCAGCAGCCCGTACCGGGACAAAGAGACCCAGTACTTA. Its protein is CASSPYRDKETQYL.